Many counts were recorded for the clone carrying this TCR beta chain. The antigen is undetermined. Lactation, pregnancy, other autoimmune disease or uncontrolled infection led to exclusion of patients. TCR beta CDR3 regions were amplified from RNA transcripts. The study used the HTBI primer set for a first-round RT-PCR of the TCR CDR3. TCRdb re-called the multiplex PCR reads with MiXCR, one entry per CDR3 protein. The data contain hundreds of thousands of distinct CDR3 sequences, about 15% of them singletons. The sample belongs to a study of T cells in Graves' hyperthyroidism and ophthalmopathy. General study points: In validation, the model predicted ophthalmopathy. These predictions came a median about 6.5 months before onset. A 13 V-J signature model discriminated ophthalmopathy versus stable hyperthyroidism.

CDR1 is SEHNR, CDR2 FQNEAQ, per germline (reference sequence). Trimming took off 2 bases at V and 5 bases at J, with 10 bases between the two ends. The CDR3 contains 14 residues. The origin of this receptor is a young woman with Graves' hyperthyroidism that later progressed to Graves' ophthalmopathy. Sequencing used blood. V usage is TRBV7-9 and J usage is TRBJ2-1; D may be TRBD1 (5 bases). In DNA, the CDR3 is TGTGCCAGCAGCTTAACGACAGTAAACAATGAGCAGTTCTTC. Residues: CASSLTTVNNEQFF.